Shown below are 8 T cell receptor beta chains from a single sample sequenced in a study of T cells after yellow fever vaccination. TCRdb ran MiXCR on the 5' RACE reads and lists one entry per CDR3 protein. The sample gives 300,000 to 400,000 distinct CDR3 sequences, approximately 8% of which show up once; 15% to 20% is in the top ten. Sequenced here: PBMCs, sampled roughly 46 days after the first yellow fever vaccination. These receptors originate from a man aged 18 to 29 who received the YFV17D yellow fever vaccine.

This clonotype has only a few counts. This chain joins TRBV7-2 and TRBJ2-3; D might be TRBD2 (7 bases). In germline, CDR1 is SGHTA, CDR2 FQGNSA. CDR3 length equals 15 residues. With 2 bases removed from V and 5 bases from J, the gap between germline ends came to 14 bases. The CDR3 reads CASSLWGGGQDTQYF. Here the CDR3 DNA reads TGTGCCAGCAGCTTATGGGGGGGGGGACAAGATACGCAGTATTTT.

This clonotype was seen at least ten times. V is TRBV15 and J is TRBJ2-5, with 9 bases that match TRBD1. The CDR3 length is 16 residues. The junction had 11 bases not matched to a gene; V was cut back by 0 bases and J by 9 bases. The germline gives CDR1 LNHNV, CDR2 YYDKDF (reference sequence). CDR3 DNA: TGTGCCACCAGCAGAGATAAAGGGACAGGGTTTTTTTCCCAGTACTTC. This translates into CATSRDKGTGFFSQYF.

The J gene is TRBJ2-7, the V gene TRBV5-8; maybe TRBD1 (6 bases). Germline assignment: CDR1 SGHTS and CDR2 YDEGEE. The length of the CDR3 is 15 residues. Trimming took 0 bases from V and 3 from J, leaving 13 bases between them. The CDR3 region has the DNA TGTGCCAGCAGCTTGGCCGGGACATACTTCTACGAGCAGTACGTC. This codes for CASSLAGTYFYEQYV.

Many counts were recorded for this clonotype. The rearrangement uses TRBV7-2 and TRBJ1-1, with 7 bases that match TRBD1. The CDR3 consists of 14 residues. Germline loops: CDR1 SGHTA, CDR2 FQGNSA. J was trimmed by 0 bases and V by 10 bases; bases with no gene match: 8. This CDR3 reads CAIRDRPMNTEAFF. In DNA, the CDR3 is TGTGCCATCCGGGACAGACCCATGAACACTGAAGCTTTCTTT. Filled out from reference TRBV7-2 and TRBJ1-1, the complete variable domain reads GAGVSQSPSNKVTEKGKDVELRCDPISGHTALYWYRQSLGQGLEFLIYFQGNSAPDKSGLPSDRFSAERTGGSVSTLTIQRTQQEDSAVYLCAIRDRPMNTEAFFGQGTRLTVV.

This clonotype occurred a few times. This rearrangement joins TRBV5-1 to TRBJ1-4, with D possibly TRBD1 on 5 matching bases. The CDR3 sequence is 14 residues long. V was trimmed by 4 bases and J by 8 bases, leaving 15 bases between them. CDR1 and CDR2 from the germline V gene are SGHRS and YFSETQ. The CDR3 spells CASSPGHQGEKLFF. The CDR3 nucleotides are TGCGCCAGCAGCCCCGGACACCAAGGGGAAAAACTGTTTTTT.

This clonotype was seen many times. The chain couples TRBV6-1 to TRBJ1-3; weak D call: TRBD1 (5 bases). This CDR3 has 16 amino acids. Looked up from germline, CDR1 is MNHNS and CDR2 is SASEGT. V dropped 5 bases and J dropped 0 bases, with 14 bases sitting between them. CDR3 nucleotide sequence: TGTGCCAGCAGTCGCCCAGGGACCAGCTCTGGAAACACCATATATTTT. It translates to CASSRPGTSSGNTIYF.

The rearrangement links TRBV5-1 to TRBJ1-2, with D unresolved. CDR3 length: 12 residues. Trimming pared 0 bases from V and 6 bases from J, leaving 6 bases between. Germline V gene lookup returns CDR1 SGHRS and CDR2 YFSETQ. CDR3 residues: CASSLEQNGYTF. The CDR3 DNA is TGCGCCAGCAGCTTGGAACAGAATGGCTACACCTTC.

There are a few counts of this clonotype. CDR3 in DNA: TGCAGTGCTCCGGGGGGCAGGAGCAATCAGCCCCAGCATTTT. Its protein product is CSAPGGRSNQPQHF. This sequence joins TRBV20-1 and TRBJ1-5, with D maybe TRBD1 (6 bases). Germline V lookup: CDR1 DFQATT, CDR2 SNEGSKA (reference sequence). The CDR3 extends over 14 amino acids. With 5 bases removed from V and 1 base from J, the gap between germline ends came to 12 bases.